The clone carrying this T cell receptor beta chain showed up just a few times. Its specificity is unknown. Trimming removed 0 bases from V and 2 bases from J; junction bases left unmatched: 3. This CDR3 spans 15 amino acids. Germline lookup yields CDR1 SGHRS and CDR2 YFSETQ. Indicated time point: sample taken at primary tumor resection. Unsorted whole RNA samples from tumor, nontumor lung or frozen PBMC were sequenced. Samples were obtained from some 72 donors, all untreated early-stage non-small cell lung cancer patients. One entry per CDR3 protein, called by TCRdb with MiXCR from the 5' RACE reads. The sample shows around 60,000 distinct CDR3 sequences, 7.5% to 9% of them seen only once. This specimen comes from a study of spatial heterogeneity in lung cancer. Study-wide context: Compared with alpha-chain sequences, beta-chain sequences were consistently detected in greater numbers. Across the raw uncorrected reads, a unique TCR and UMI combination was observed, on average, more than ten times. Study-level findings and limits: Tumor TCRs that were ubiquitous and expanded showed up in blood more at resection than follow-up.

This sequence joins TRBV5-1 and TRBJ2-7; 9 nucleotides match TRBD1. This clonotype was obtained from a female donor with early-stage non-small cell lung cancer. The sequences come from PBMCs, collected at surgery. The CDR3 loop reads CASSLDGTGTYEQYF. CDR3 nucleotides: TGCGCCAGCAGCTTGGACGGGACAGGGACCTACGAGCAGTACTTC.